The rows below give T cell receptor beta chains drawn from one sample of a study of T-cell memory formation after mild COVID-19. TCRdb re-analysed the 5' RACE reads in MiXCR, keeping a single row per CDR3 protein. The data hold roughly 51,000 distinct CDR3 sequences, with 7.3% observed a single time. Sequenced material: PBMCs or a T cell subset sorted from them (not recorded which). These receptors originate from a man aged 18 to 30 who had mild COVID-19 (a few samples of this study predate the infection). Cell type and time point are not known. Each CDR3 is given with its conserved first and last residue. A D gene is named only where the DNA matches it firmly. Expanded clones get a size class; other rows say once, few or many, or leave the size out.

clone size,J gene,V gene,D gene,CDR3 DNA,CDR3 protein
few,TRBJ2-7,TRBV6-6,.,TGTGCCAGCAGTTTAGTTTACGAGCAGTACTTC,CASSLVYEQYF
.,TRBJ2-7,TRBV6-5,TRBD1,TGTGCCAGCAGTTACAGGGACAGACTATACGAGCAGTACTTC,CASSYRDRLYEQYF
many,TRBJ2-1,TRBV4-3,TRBD2,TGCGCCAGCAGCACGGAACGAGGGAGGGATGAGCAGTTCTTC,CASSTERGRDEQFF
few,TRBJ2-1,TRBV10-3,.,TGTGCCATCAGTGAGTCGACACCCAATGAGCAGTTCTTC,CAISESTPNEQFF
many,TRBJ2-5,TRBV24-1,.,TGTGCCACCAGTGATGCTCAGACTGGAGAGACCCAGTACTTC,CATSDAQTGETQYF
.,TRBJ1-5,TRBV4-3,.,TGCGCCAGCAGCCAAGAAGCAATGGGGGGGCTGAATCAGCCCCAGCATTTT,CASSQEAMGGLNQPQHF
few,TRBJ1-2,TRBV4-3,TRBD1,TGCGCCAGCAGCCAGGAGACAGGGGGCGCGTTGAGCTATGGCTACACCTTC,CASSQETGGALSYGYTF
.,TRBJ1-3,TRBV5-1,.,TGCGCCAGCAGCCGTAGGGGGAGTGGAAACACCATATATTTT,CASSRRGSGNTIYF
few,TRBJ1-4,TRBV7-2,TRBD1,TGTGCCAGCAAAAAGGGGGCCTATGAAAAACTGTTTTTT,CASKKGAYEKLFF
few,TRBJ1-1,TRBV7-2,.,TGTGCCAGCAGCTTAACCGAGGGAACTGAAGCTTTCTTT,CASSLTEGTEAFF
few,TRBJ2-5,TRBV5-1,.,TGCGCCAGCAGCGAGAGCCCCCAAGTTACCCAGTACTTC,CASSESPQVTQYF
many,TRBJ2-3,TRBV4-3,.,TGCGCCAGCAGCCAAGACTTACCTGGAGGGGGCACAGATACGCAGTATTTT,CASSQDLPGGGTDTQYF
.,TRBJ2-3,TRBV5-1,.,TGCGCCAGCAGCCCCGGCGATGGGGCCCTCACAGATACGCAGTATTTT,CASSPGDGALTDTQYF
many,TRBJ2-3,TRBV6-2/TRBV6-3,.,TGTGCCAGCAGTTACGCGTCCGGTTGGGGGGCCTCAGATACGCAGTATTTT,CASSYASGWGASDTQYF
few,TRBJ2-1,TRBV24-1,.,TGTGCCACCAGTGCTGCCAGCTCCTACAATGAGCAGTTCTTC,CATSAASSYNEQFF
many,TRBJ1-2,TRBV7-2,TRBD1,TGTGCCAGCAGCGACCGGACAGGGGCTCTCTATGGCTACACCTTC,CASSDRTGALYGYTF
.,TRBJ1-2,TRBV4-1,.,TGCGCCAGCAGCCCCCCGGGGCAGCGCTATGGCTACACCTTC,CASSPPGQRYGYTF
.,TRBJ2-6,TRBV5-1,TRBD1,TGCGCCAGCAGCCAACAGGGGGCTGGGGCCAACGTCCTGACTTTC,CASSQQGAGANVLTF
many,TRBJ1-2,TRBV5-1,TRBD1,TGCGCCAGCAGCTTGGGGTCAGGGGGCACCTATGGCTACACCTTC,CASSLGSGGTYGYTF
many,TRBJ2-3,TRBV5-6,.,TGTGCCAGCAGCTTGGTGCGAACAGATACGCAGTATTTT,CASSLVRTDTQYF
few,TRBJ1-1,TRBV20-1,TRBD1,TGCAGTGCACCCCCAGGGGGCATGGGGAACACTGAAGCTTTCTTT,CSAPPGGMGNTEAFF
many,TRBJ2-5,TRBV7-6,TRBD1,TGTGCCAGCAGCCCAGGGGGTAACCAAGAGACCCAGTACTTC,CASSPGGNQETQYF
.,TRBJ2-5,TRBV4-3,.,TGCGCCAGCAGCCAAGAAACTTGGGGAACGCAGTACTTC,CASSQETWGTQYF
few,TRBJ2-5,TRBV20-1,.,TGCAGTGCTAGTTCGGGGGAAGAGACCCAGTACTTC,CSASSGEETQYF
few,TRBJ2-3,TRBV20-1,TRBD2,TGCAGTGCTAGAGAAATTACCAGCGGGGGGCTGAGCACAGATACGCAGTATTTT,CSAREITSGGLSTDTQYF
.,TRBJ2-1,TRBV5-1,.,TGCGCCAGCAGCTTGGGGCAGACCGAGCAGTTCTTC,CASSLGQTEQFF
few,TRBJ1-2,TRBV12-3/TRBV12-4,.,TGTGCCAGCAGTTTTGGCACTAACTATGGCTACACCTTC,CASSFGTNYGYTF
.,TRBJ2-2,TRBV18,.,TGTGCCAGCTCACCATGGGCACCCCAGGAAGGGGAGCTGTTTTTT,CASSPWAPQEGELFF
.,TRBJ1-5,TRBV12-3/TRBV12-4,.,TGTGCCAGCAGTTTTAACGGATATCAGCCCCAGCATTTT,CASSFNGYQPQHF